Listed below are T cell receptor beta chains from one sample, sequenced in a study of radiotherapy plus CTLA-4 blockade in lung cancer. Sequencing was performed with immunoSEQ multiplex PCR; in TCRdb, only in-frame clones are kept and a portion is missing. This table holds 51,000 or so clones, roughly 88% found once. Sequencing used peripheral blood, obtained from a patient treated with radiotherapy plus ipilimumab. The receptors shown here come from a human donor with non-small cell lung cancer whose response to radiotherapy plus ipilimumab could not be evaluated. CDR3s include the opening cysteine and the closing phenylalanine or tryptophan. Fields, in order: V gene, clone size, J gene, D gene, CDR3 DNA, CDR3 protein. A D gene is named only where the DNA matches it firmly. Clone size, where shown, is once, few, many, or a class for clones that have expanded.

v_gene: TRBV6-1; abundance: .; j_gene: TRBJ1-3; d_gene: .; CDR3nt: TGTGCCAGCAGTGAACAAGGGGGACGGCTCTCTGGAAACACCATATATTTT; CDR3aa: CASSEQGGRLSGNTIYF
v_gene: TRBV6-4; abundance: .; j_gene: TRBJ2-2; d_gene: .; CDR3nt: TGTGCCAGCAGTGATACCGCCCAAAGGGGTGCCGGGGAGCTGTTTTTT; CDR3aa: CASSDTAQRGAGELFF
v_gene: TRBV6-5; abundance: .; j_gene: TRBJ1-1; d_gene: TRBD1; CDR3nt: TGTGCCAGCAGCCAGCGAGAACAGGGGGCAAGGGAAGCTTTTTTT; CDR3aa: CASSQREQGAREAFF
v_gene: TRBV4-1; abundance: medium-sized; j_gene: TRBJ2-5; d_gene: TRBD2; CDR3nt: TGCGCCAGCAGCCAAGATATATGGACTAGCGGACGTCAAGAGACCCAGTACTTC; CDR3aa: CASSQDIWTSGRQETQYF
v_gene: TRBV15; abundance: .; j_gene: TRBJ2-7; d_gene: TRBD2; CDR3nt: TGTGCCACCAGCAAGACTAGCGGGGGGGGAGAGCAGTACTTC; CDR3aa: CATSKTSGGGEQYF
v_gene: TRBV6-5; abundance: few; j_gene: TRBJ1-6; d_gene: .; CDR3nt: TGTGCCAGCAGTTCAAATTCACCCCTCCACTTT; CDR3aa: CASSSNSPLHF
v_gene: TRBV12-5; abundance: once; j_gene: TRBJ2-1; d_gene: TRBD2; CDR3nt: TGTGCTAGTGGTCCCGGCGGGGGGAACAATGAGCAGTTCTTC; CDR3aa: CASGPGGGNNEQFF
v_gene: TRBV25-1; abundance: .; j_gene: TRBJ2-1; d_gene: .; CDR3nt: TGTGCCAGCAGTGAAGACGCGGCGGGGGCCTACGGAGGGCAGTTCTTC; CDR3aa: CASSEDAAGAYGGQFF
v_gene: TRBV18; abundance: few; j_gene: TRBJ2-5; d_gene: TRBD1; CDR3nt: TGTGCCAGCTCGGCACAGGGGGTTCGGATCCAAGAGACCCAGTACTTC; CDR3aa: CASSAQGVRIQETQYF
v_gene: TRBV4-1; abundance: .; j_gene: TRBJ2-2; d_gene: .; CDR3nt: TGCGCCAACGGCAGCGGGCCCGGGGAGCTGTTTTTT; CDR3aa: CANGSGPGELFF
v_gene: TRBV29-1; abundance: .; j_gene: TRBJ1-2; d_gene: .; CDR3nt: TGCAGCGTTGAAGAGGGGAGGGCTGGCTACACCTTC; CDR3aa: CSVEEGRAGYTF
v_gene: TRBV19; abundance: once; j_gene: TRBJ2-7; d_gene: .; CDR3nt: TGTGCCAGTAGTATTCTCGGACGTCCCGGAGGCTACGAGCAGTACTTC; CDR3aa: CASSILGRPGGYEQYF
v_gene: TRBV7-8; abundance: .; j_gene: TRBJ1-5; d_gene: TRBD1; CDR3nt: TGTGCCAGCAGCTTCCGACAGGGGAGCAATCAGCCCCAGCATTTT; CDR3aa: CASSFRQGSNQPQHF
v_gene: TRBV4-3; abundance: .; j_gene: TRBJ1-2; d_gene: .; CDR3nt: TGCGCCAGCAGCCAAGGGACAGCGGATGGCTACACCTTC; CDR3aa: CASSQGTADGYTF
v_gene: TRBV7-2; abundance: .; j_gene: TRBJ2-5; d_gene: .; CDR3nt: TGTGCCAGCACCCCAGGAGGGCCGCTAGAGACCCAGTACTTC; CDR3aa: CASTPGGPLETQYF
v_gene: TRBV27; abundance: .; j_gene: TRBJ1-2; d_gene: .; CDR3nt: TGTGCCAGCAGTGCGCGGGGGCGCAACTATGGCTACACCTTC; CDR3aa: CASSARGRNYGYTF
v_gene: TRBV5-1; abundance: once; j_gene: TRBJ1-3; d_gene: .; CDR3nt: TGCGCCAGCAGCTTGGGGACAGATGGAAACACCATATATTTT; CDR3aa: CASSLGTDGNTIYF
v_gene: TRBV6-1; abundance: .; j_gene: TRBJ2-5; d_gene: TRBD1; CDR3nt: TGTGCCAGCAGTCACAGGGGTTTAGAGACCCAGTACTTC; CDR3aa: CASSHRGLETQYF
v_gene: TRBV5-1; abundance: .; j_gene: TRBJ2-5; d_gene: TRBD1; CDR3nt: TGCGCCAGCAGCGGGGACAGTAAACAAGAGACCCAGTACTTC; CDR3aa: CASSGDSKQETQYF
v_gene: TRBV7-2; abundance: .; j_gene: TRBJ1-6; d_gene: .; CDR3nt: TGTGCCAGCAGCCTAGCGAGTCTTGCGGCTGGTTCACCCCTCCACTTT; CDR3aa: CASSLASLAAGSPLHF
v_gene: TRBV5-6; abundance: .; j_gene: TRBJ2-1; d_gene: .; CDR3nt: TGTGCCAGCAGCTCTTCATTACAGGGTCCCCCGAGAAATGAGCAGTTCTTC; CDR3aa: CASSSSLQGPPRNEQFF
v_gene: TRBV11-3; abundance: once; j_gene: TRBJ2-1; d_gene: TRBD1; CDR3nt: TGTGCCAGCAGCACCGGGACAGGAGGATACAATGAGCAGTTCTTC; CDR3aa: CASSTGTGGYNEQFF
v_gene: TRBV29-1; abundance: .; j_gene: TRBJ1-2; d_gene: .; CDR3nt: TGCAGCGAGAGAGACAGTTACGGCTACACCTTC; CDR3aa: CSERDSYGYTF
v_gene: TRBV19; abundance: .; j_gene: TRBJ2-5; d_gene: TRBD2; CDR3nt: TGTGCCAGTAGTGCAGTAGCGGGGTCACAAGAGACCCAGTACTTC; CDR3aa: CASSAVAGSQETQYF
v_gene: TRBV7-2; abundance: .; j_gene: TRBJ1-3; d_gene: TRBD1; CDR3nt: TGTGCCAGCAGCATGGGACAGGGGGCTTTTGGAAACACCATATATTTT; CDR3aa: CASSMGQGAFGNTIYF
v_gene: TRBV19; abundance: .; j_gene: TRBJ1-2; d_gene: TRBD1; CDR3nt: TGTGCCAGTAGTGTGGACAGGCTTCCATGGGATGGCTACACCTTC; CDR3aa: CASSVDRLPWDGYTF
v_gene: TRBV4-3; abundance: .; j_gene: TRBJ2-5; d_gene: TRBD2; CDR3nt: TGCGCCAGCAGCCAAGATAGTAGCGGGAGCGTGACCCAGTACTTC; CDR3aa: CASSQDSSGSVTQYF
v_gene: TRBV30; abundance: .; j_gene: TRBJ2-1; d_gene: TRBD2; CDR3nt: TGTGCCTGGAGTATGACTAGCGGAACCAATGAGCAGTTCTTC; CDR3aa: CAWSMTSGTNEQFF
v_gene: TRBV9; abundance: .; j_gene: TRBJ1-1; d_gene: TRBD1; CDR3nt: TGTGCCAGCAGCGGGGGGGACAGGGGTTACCGTGAAGCTTTCTTT; CDR3aa: CASSGGDRGYREAFF
v_gene: TRBV11-2; abundance: .; j_gene: TRBJ2-5; d_gene: TRBD1; CDR3nt: TGTGCCAGCAGCCGGGACAGGGAAGAGACCCAGTACTTC; CDR3aa: CASSRDREETQYF
v_gene: TRBV30; abundance: .; j_gene: TRBJ1-4; d_gene: .; CDR3nt: TGTGCCTGGATGGGGGCTTCTAATGAAAAACTGTTTTTT; CDR3aa: CAWMGASNEKLFF
v_gene: TRBV27; abundance: once; j_gene: TRBJ2-7; d_gene: .; CDR3nt: TGTGCCAGCAGTTACTCCGACCCCACCAGGGGCTACGAGCAGTACTTC; CDR3aa: CASSYSDPTRGYEQYF
v_gene: TRBV5-1; abundance: .; j_gene: TRBJ1-1; d_gene: .; CDR3nt: TGCGCCAGCAGTCGGGGGATGAACACTGAAGCTTTCTTT; CDR3aa: CASSRGMNTEAFF
v_gene: TRBV30; abundance: .; j_gene: TRBJ2-1; d_gene: TRBD2; CDR3nt: TGTGCCTGGAGTACAACCGGGACTAGCGGGACTGAGCAGTTCTTC; CDR3aa: CAWSTTGTSGTEQFF
v_gene: TRBV9; abundance: .; j_gene: TRBJ2-3; d_gene: TRBD2; CDR3nt: TGTGCCAGCAGCGTAGGGCGGGGGACGTGGGGTGATACGCAGTATTTT; CDR3aa: CASSVGRGTWGDTQYF
v_gene: TRBV29-1; abundance: .; j_gene: TRBJ1-1; d_gene: TRBD1; CDR3nt: TGCAGCGTGGACGGACAGGGAGGCACTGAAGCTTTCTTT; CDR3aa: CSVDGQGGTEAFF
v_gene: TRBV20-1; abundance: .; j_gene: TRBJ2-7; d_gene: .; CDR3nt: TGCAGTGCTACAGGGGGGTACGAGCAGTACTTC; CDR3aa: CSATGGYEQYF
v_gene: TRBV5-1; abundance: few; j_gene: TRBJ2-1; d_gene: .; CDR3nt: TGCGCCAGCAAAGGGGAAACCGAATCGTTCTTC; CDR3aa: CASKGETESFF
v_gene: TRBV2; abundance: .; j_gene: TRBJ2-7; d_gene: TRBD1; CDR3nt: TGTGCCAGAGGGGGACAGGTTTTCAACGAGCAGTACTTC; CDR3aa: CARGGQVFNEQYF
v_gene: TRBV7-9; abundance: .; j_gene: TRBJ2-1; d_gene: .; CDR3nt: TGTGCCAGCAGCCAGGACGTGGGAGCGACTTACAATGAGCAGTTCTTC; CDR3aa: CASSQDVGATYNEQFF
v_gene: TRBV4-3; abundance: .; j_gene: TRBJ2-5; d_gene: TRBD2; CDR3nt: TGCGCCAGCAGCCAAGAGATAGCGGGAGGGAACCAAGAGACCCAGTACTTC; CDR3aa: CASSQEIAGGNQETQYF
v_gene: TRBV30; abundance: .; j_gene: TRBJ2-5; d_gene: .; CDR3nt: TGTGCCTGGAGTCGGGGGCAAGAGACCCAGTACTTC; CDR3aa: CAWSRGQETQYF
v_gene: TRBV30; abundance: once; j_gene: TRBJ1-1; d_gene: .; CDR3nt: TGTGCCTGGAGGCGAGGGTTGAAAGGTACTGAAGCTTTCTTT; CDR3aa: CAWRRGLKGTEAFF
v_gene: TRBV4-1; abundance: .; j_gene: TRBJ1-1; d_gene: TRBD1; CDR3nt: TGCGCCAGCAGCCCCACAGGGGGTCAGAACACTGAAGCTTTCTTT; CDR3aa: CASSPTGGQNTEAFF
v_gene: TRBV7-9; abundance: .; j_gene: TRBJ2-3; d_gene: TRBD2; CDR3nt: TGTGCCAGCAGGGAAGCGGGGAGCACAGATACGCAGTATTTT; CDR3aa: CASREAGSTDTQYF
v_gene: TRBV7-8; abundance: .; j_gene: TRBJ1-5; d_gene: .; CDR3nt: TGTGCCAGCAGCTTAGGGGAGGGCCTAAGGGGCAATCAGCCCCAGCATTTT; CDR3aa: CASSLGEGLRGNQPQHF
v_gene: TRBV4-3; abundance: .; j_gene: TRBJ1-4; d_gene: TRBD1; CDR3nt: TGCGCCAGCAGCCAACCGGGACAGGGAATCGAAAAACTGTTTTTT; CDR3aa: CASSQPGQGIEKLFF
v_gene: TRBV5-4; abundance: once; j_gene: TRBJ2-3; d_gene: TRBD2; CDR3nt: TGTGCCAGCAGCTTGCTGCGGCTAGCGGGGGGCACAGATACGCAGTATTTT; CDR3aa: CASSLLRLAGGTDTQYF
v_gene: TRBV6-5; abundance: .; j_gene: TRBJ1-1; d_gene: TRBD1; CDR3nt: TGTGCCAGCAGCCGACAGGGCACTGAAGCTTTCTTT; CDR3aa: CASSRQGTEAFF
v_gene: TRBV5-4; abundance: .; j_gene: TRBJ2-3; d_gene: .; CDR3nt: TGTGCCAGCAGCTCTGATTTAGACAGTTTGTGGACAGATACGCAGTATTTT; CDR3aa: CASSSDLDSLWTDTQYF
v_gene: TRBV18; abundance: .; j_gene: TRBJ2-2; d_gene: TRBD1; CDR3nt: TGTGCCAGCTCACAGGTAAAGGGACAGACGAACACCGGGGAGCTGTTTTTT; CDR3aa: CASSQVKGQTNTGELFF
v_gene: TRBV6-1; abundance: .; j_gene: TRBJ1-5; d_gene: .; CDR3nt: TGTGCCAGCAGTGAAGCAGGGTCAGGGTGGGATCAGCCCCAGCATTTT; CDR3aa: CASSEAGSGWDQPQHF
v_gene: TRBV4-1; abundance: .; j_gene: TRBJ1-1; d_gene: TRBD1; CDR3nt: TGCGCCAGCAGCCGCAACCAGGGGGGGAACACTGAAGCTTTCTTT; CDR3aa: CASSRNQGGNTEAFF
v_gene: TRBV7-2; abundance: .; j_gene: TRBJ2-3; d_gene: TRBD2; CDR3nt: TGTGCCAGCAGCTTAGCGGGGGATAGCGGGGCCTATACGCAGTATTTT; CDR3aa: CASSLAGDSGAYTQYF
v_gene: TRBV5-1; abundance: .; j_gene: TRBJ2-5; d_gene: TRBD1; CDR3nt: TGCGCCAGCAGCCAGGCCCGACAGGGGGAGACCCAGTACTTC; CDR3aa: CASSQARQGETQYF
v_gene: TRBV7-9; abundance: few; j_gene: TRBJ2-3; d_gene: .; CDR3nt: TGTGCCAGCAGCTTAGGGTACGGTTCAGATACGCAGTATTTT; CDR3aa: CASSLGYGSDTQYF